Sequencing of this T cell receptor (beta chain) was carried out in a study of T cell responses to AZD1222 COVID-19 vaccine. Study-level information: Pooling covered second doses at about 4 or about 12 weeks. Study-wide results and caveats: The breadth and depth of Spike-specific TCRs increased once two AZD1222 doses had been given.

As regards this clone: Its target is unknown.

TCRdb keeps only in-frame clones here, not all; method: immunoSEQ multiplex PCR. The repertoire holds some 120,000 clones, with about 88% as singletons. V lost 4 bases and J 5 bases, leaving 15 bases between the germline ends. In germline, CDR1 is SGHTS, CDR2 YDEGEE. The CDR3 totals 14 residues. The material sequenced was peripheral blood, taken on day 0 of AZD1222 vaccination. The V and J genes are TRBV5-8 and TRBJ2-5, with TRBD1 as a possible D gene (5 bases). The sequence was obtained from an adult in good health. The CDR3 DNA is TGTGCCAGCAGCAATCGCCAGGCAGGGGAGACCCAGTACTTC. Encoded protein: CASSNRQAGETQYF.